One and the same sample provided the 27 T cell receptor beta chains below, sequenced in a study of shared clonotypes between healthy human individuals. Terminally differentiated effector memory CD45RA+ cells were excluded by CCR7 positive selection of CD45RO-negative cells. Profiling relied on immunoSEQ multiplex PCR, and the TCRdb table lists in-frame clones only, not all of them. Of roughly 2 million clones listed, about 95% were seen once; the top ten hold roughly 1%. The sample taken for sequencing was naive CD8+ T cells sorted from blood. These receptors were collected from a man aged 18 to 35 in good health.

The chain recombines TRBV27 with TRBJ1-3; TRBD1 agrees at 10 bases. The CDR3 covers 15 residues. The junction had 7 bases not matched to a gene; V was cut back by 7 bases and J by 4 bases. CDR1 is MNHEY and CDR2 is SMNVEV in the germline V gene (reference sequence). CDR3 loop: CASKMTGGTGNTIYF. The DNA for the CDR3 is TGTGCCAGCAAGATGACAGGGGGCACCGGAAACACCATATATTTT.

In the case of this clone: The sample contains more than one DNA sequence encoding this CDR3. The chain recombines TRBV6-6 with TRBJ2-7; the D is unclear. V was cut by 2 bases and J by 5 bases, with 4 bases left in between. This CDR3 is 11 amino acids long. Germline CDR1 MNHNY, CDR2 SVGAGI (reference sequence). Here the CDR3 reads CASSYGDEQYF. The CDR3 nucleotides read TGTGCCAGCAGTTACGGTGACGAGCAGTACTTC.

This sequence joins TRBV27 and TRBJ2-7; D gene unclear. CDR1 and CDR2 (germline): MNHEY, SMNVEV (reference sequence). V lost 5 bases, J lost 6 bases, and 17 bases lay in between. The CDR3 sequence is 14 residues long. The CDR3 region has the DNA TGTGCCAGCAGTCTCAGCCCTCGAATCGGCGAGCAGTACTTC. Its translation: CASSLSPRIGEQYF.

The chain combines TRBV15 with TRBJ2-7; either TRBD1 or TRBD2 may fit D (6 bases each). Germline-derived CDR1 and CDR2 are LNHNV and YYDKDF (reference sequence). The CDR3 runs to 13 residues. Between the trimmed V and J ends, which lost 1 base and 6 bases, there was a span of 10 bases. The CDR3 region is CATSRVRGLEQYF. For the CDR3, the DNA is TGTGCCACCAGCAGAGTTCGGGGGCTCGAGCAGTACTTC.

This chain connects TRBV6-1 to TRBJ2-7, with D maybe TRBD2 (6 bases). Germline V CDR1 and CDR2: MNHNS, SASEGT. This CDR3 comprises 12 residues. Trimming removed 4 bases at V and 5 bases at J, with 9 bases between. The DNA of the CDR3 is TGTGCCAGCAGTGGGTGGGGGGACGAGCAGTACTTC. It specifies CASSGWGDEQYF.

In regard to this clone: This CDR3 is also generated by other DNA sequences in the sample. This chain uses TRBV27 with TRBJ2-6; no reliable D call. The CDR3 spans 16 residues. V lost 5 bases to trimming and J lost 1 base, with 12 bases between them. The germline V gene encodes CDR1 MNHEY and CDR2 SMNVEV (reference sequence). The CDR3 here is CASSLLGVSGANVLTF. The CDR3 DNA sequence: TGTGCCAGCAGTCTCCTTGGGGTTTCTGGGGCCAACGTCCTGACTTTC.

Note on this clone: The junction departs from germline at one end; a sequencing error may be responsible. The chain joins TRBV7-7 to TRBJ2-2; D is possibly TRBD2 (6 bases). This CDR3 contains 15 residues. Germline V gives CDR1 SSHAT, CDR2 FNYEAQ (reference sequence). The CDR3 region has the DNA TGTGCTAGCAGCTTGGAGGAGGGCTGGGTCGGGGAGCTGTTTTTT. Protein sequence: CASSLEEGWVGELFF.

The count of this clone is one. The V call is TRBV6-5, the J call TRBJ2-7, with D maybe TRBD2 (5 bases). The CDR3 totals 12 residues. V shed 7 bases and J shed 3 bases, with 10 bases lying between them. Germline CDR1 is MNHEY and CDR2 is SVGAGI. The CDR3 is CASTGGLYEQYF. In nucleotides, the CDR3 is TGTGCCAGCACCGGAGGCCTCTACGAGCAGTACTTC.

This rearrangement joins TRBV7-9 to TRBJ1-6; D unresolved. Germline assignment: CDR1 SEHNR and CDR2 FQNEAQ (reference sequence). The CDR3 is 14 amino acids. Deletions cut 5 bases from V and 10 bases from J, with 15 bases between. CDR3 sequence: CASSAPPERSPLHF. CDR3 nucleotides: TGTGCCAGCAGCGCCCCCCCGGAGCGATCACCCCTCCACTTT.

The CDR3 DNA follows: TGTGCCAGCAGTTACACCCCCGGGTCCTTCTACGAGCAGTACTTC. Protein product: CASSYTPGSFYEQYF. This chain links TRBV6-5 with TRBJ2-7; D is unclear. Germline V lookup: CDR1 MNHEY, CDR2 SVGAGI. CDR3 length equals 15 residues. The V and J ends lost 2 bases and 3 bases respectively, with 14 bases between them.

The chain has TRBV4-1 and TRBJ1-4; 10 bases agree with TRBD1. Per germline, CDR1 MGHRA and CDR2 YSYEKL. The CDR3 runs 15 residues. Trimming at V came to 4 bases and at J to 7 bases, leaving 6 bases not matched to a gene. CDR3 loop: CASSPDRGLVEKLFF. The CDR3 DNA sequence: TGCGCCAGCAGCCCTGACAGGGGGCTTGTTGAAAAACTGTTTTTT.

The chain uses TRBV4-3 and TRBJ2-7; the match to TRBD2 covers 9 bases. From germline, CDR1 is LGHNA and CDR2 YSLEER. The V segment lost 0 bases and the J segment 4 bases; nucleotides outside the gene matches: 4. The CDR3 has 15 amino acids. The CDR3 nucleotides read TGCGCCAGCAGCCAAGATAATAGCGGGAGATACGAGCAGTACTTC. Residues: CASSQDNSGRYEQYF.

This clone came up once. The chain combines TRBV4-1 with TRBJ1-1; D perhaps matches TRBD1 (5 bases). This CDR3 comprises 16 residues. Trimming cost V 2 bases and J 5 bases, with 18 bases left between them. The germline gives CDR1 MGHRA, CDR2 YSYEKL. CDR3 sequence (DNA): TGCGCCAGCAGCCAATCTGCAGGGATTTTGGGGACTGAAGCTTTCTTT. Amino acid sequence: CASSQSAGILGTEAFF.

This clone occurred once. The V and J genes are TRBV7-6 and TRBJ2-5, with TRBD2 identical over 7 bases. V lost 1 base to trimming and J lost 11 bases; unmatched junction nucleotides: 10. Looked up from germline, CDR1 is SGHVS and CDR2 is FNYEAQ. This CDR3 is built from 14 residues. The CDR3 region has the DNA TGTGCCAGCAGCTTAGGACTAGCTGGTTTGGATCAGTACTTC. Its protein product is CASSLGLAGLDQYF.

Regarding this clone: The sample holds other DNA sequences that translate to the same CDR3. This sequence joins TRBV29-1 and TRBJ2-3; D might be TRBD2 (6 bases). With 7 bases removed from V and 3 bases from J, the gap between germline ends came to 14 bases. CDR3 length: 13 residues. Germline assignment: CDR1 SQVTM and CDR2 ANQGSEA. CDR3 nucleotides: TGCAGCGCTGAGGGGCGGGGAACAGATACGCAGTATTTT. Encoded protein: CSAEGRGTDTQYF.

The chain couples TRBV7-9 to TRBJ2-3; TRBD2 might be the D (6 bases). V was clipped by 3 bases and J by 2 bases, with 15 bases between them. The CDR3 spans 16 residues. Germline assignment: CDR1 SEHNR and CDR2 FQNEAQ (reference sequence). CDR3 bases: TGTGCCAGCAGCTTGGGGCTGGAGGGGACCACAGATACGCAGTATTTT. Its translation: CASSLGLEGTTDTQYF.

The chain couples TRBV11-1 to TRBJ2-5; D not certain. The ends were cut back, 6 bases at V and 5 bases at J, with 7 bases in the middle. Germline V lookup: CDR1 SGHAT, CDR2 FQDESV (reference sequence). CDR3 length equals 11 residues. The CDR3 region is CASSKSETQYF. Here the CDR3 DNA reads TGTGCCAGCAGTAAATCCGAGACCCAGTACTTC.

This rearrangement joins TRBV27 to TRBJ2-3; TRBD1 matches at 11 bases. The length of the CDR3 is 12 residues. The V and J ends lost 8 bases and 11 bases, in that order; junction bases with no gene match: 6. Per germline, CDR1 MNHEY and CDR2 SMNVEV (reference sequence). CDR3 nucleotides: TGTGCCAGCGGACAGGGACAGGGGGGGCAGTATTTT. Residues: CASGQGQGGQYF.

This clone was seen just once. The chain recombines TRBV7-8 with TRBJ2-7; D may be TRBD1 (6 bases). V shed 0 bases and J shed 6 bases, with 12 bases lying between them. This CDR3 has 14 residues. CDR1 is SGHVS and CDR2 is FQNEAQ in the germline V gene. The CDR3 DNA follows: TGTGCCAGCAGCTTAGCGCCAGGGGTGGGCGAGCAGTACTTC. Protein sequence: CASSLAPGVGEQYF.

The V call is TRBV19, the J call TRBJ1-1; D remains ambiguous. CDR1 and CDR2 (germline): LNHDA, SQIVND (reference sequence). With 4 bases removed from V and 5 bases from J, the gap between germline ends came to 11 bases. The CDR3 contains 13 residues. The CDR3 nucleotides read TGTGCCAGTAGTAGCCTCTCGGGGACTGAAGCTTTCTTT. As protein: CASSSLSGTEAFF.

J is TRBJ1-5 and V is TRBV27, with a weak D call TRBD1 (5 bases). This CDR3 contains 15 residues. The germline V gene has CDR1 MNHEY and CDR2 SMNVEV (reference sequence). Trimming removed 6 bases at V and 0 bases at J, with 12 bases between. CDR3 in DNA: TGTGCCAGCAGGTTGACAGCAGATAGCAATCAGCCCCAGCATTTT. This sequence encodes CASRLTADSNQPQHF.

The J gene is TRBJ1-2, the V gene TRBV11-2, with TRBD1 matching over 11 bases. CDR1 and CDR2 from the germline V gene are SGHAT and FQNNGV. Trimming at V came to 5 bases and at J to 4 bases, leaving 6 bases not matched to a gene. This CDR3 region has 15 residues. The CDR3 nucleotides read TGTGCCAGCAGCCTCCCGGACAGGGGGCCCTATGGCTACACCTTC. This encodes CASSLPDRGPYGYTF.

V is TRBV30 and J is TRBJ2-5; 8 nucleotides agree with TRBD1. The CDR3 covers 16 residues. V shed 0 bases and J 4 bases; nucleotides not matched to a gene: 10. Germline values: CDR1 GTSNPN, CDR2 SVGIG (reference sequence). The CDR3 sequence: CAWSVLVDRVGETQYF. CDR3 DNA: TGTGCCTGGAGTGTACTAGTGGACAGGGTAGGAGAGACCCAGTACTTC.

This CDR3 is CASSFFPGETQYF. Here the CDR3 DNA reads TGTGCCAGCAGCTTTTTTCCTGGGGAGACCCAGTACTTC. The chain carries TRBV5-4 and TRBJ2-5; D not certain. Trimming removed 2 bases from V and 5 bases from J, with 10 bases in between. The CDR3 runs 13 residues. The germline V gene has CDR1 SGHNT and CDR2 YYREEE (reference sequence).

This clone appeared a single time. The genes are TRBV5-1 and TRBJ2-1; 15 nucleotides agree with TRBD2. This CDR3 comprises 16 residues. Germline V gene lookup returns CDR1 SGHRS and CDR2 YFSETQ. J gave up 8 bases and V 4 bases, and 7 bases lay outside the gene matches. The CDR3 loop reads CASSPGLAGGLDEQFF. The CDR3 DNA is TGCGCCAGCAGCCCGGGACTAGCGGGGGGTTTGGATGAGCAGTTCTTC.

As to this clone: The same CDR3 can be traced to other DNA sequences in this sample. The chain is built from TRBV7-9 and TRBJ1-1; 7 bases are a match to TRBD1. The length of the CDR3 is 15 residues. Looked up from germline, CDR1 is SEHNR and CDR2 is FQNEAQ (reference sequence). V trimming: 4 bases; J trimming: 1 base; junction bases outside the gene matches: 6. The CDR3 loop is CASSSPQGGNTEAFF. CDR3 nucleotides: TGTGCCAGCAGCTCCCCTCAGGGGGGGAACACTGAAGCTTTCTTT.

The chain joins TRBV6-1 to TRBJ2-1, with D unresolved. Germline lookup yields CDR1 MNHNS and CDR2 SASEGT. The germline V and J ends were trimmed by 8 bases and 7 bases, with 6 bases remaining between them. This CDR3 has 10 residues. CDR3 loop: CASGPNEQFF. The CDR3 bases are TGTGCCAGCGGCCCTAATGAGCAGTTCTTC.